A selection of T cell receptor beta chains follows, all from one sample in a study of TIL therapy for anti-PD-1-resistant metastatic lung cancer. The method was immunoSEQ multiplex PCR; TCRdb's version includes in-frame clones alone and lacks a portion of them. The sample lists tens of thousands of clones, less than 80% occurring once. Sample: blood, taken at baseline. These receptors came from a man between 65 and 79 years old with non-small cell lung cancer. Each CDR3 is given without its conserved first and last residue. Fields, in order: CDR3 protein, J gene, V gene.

cdr3_aa: ASSEGTEEC
j_call: TRBJ1-4
v_call: TRBV6-1

cdr3_aa: ASSLQGNQPQH
j_call: TRBJ1-5
v_call: TRBV7-3

cdr3_aa: ASSPRTGLNTEAF
j_call: TRBJ1-1
v_call: TRBV18

cdr3_aa: ASSLVVGVQNIQY
j_call: TRBJ2-4
v_call: TRBV7-2

cdr3_aa: ASSLERLAYEQY
j_call: TRBJ2-7
v_call: TRBV11-1

cdr3_aa: ASKQGAGEQY
j_call: TRBJ2-7
v_call: TRBV6-5

cdr3_aa: ASSPPQAGSHTDTQY
j_call: TRBJ2-3
v_call: TRBV18

cdr3_aa: ASSELESYNEQF
j_call: TRBJ2-1
v_call: TRBV18

cdr3_aa: ASSRGQNTGELF
j_call: TRBJ2-2
v_call: TRBV7-3

cdr3_aa: ASSYPTSGSIRLSYEQY
j_call: TRBJ2-7
v_call: TRBV7-9

cdr3_aa: ASSLNPGLLYNSPLH
j_call: TRBJ1-6
v_call: TRBV27

cdr3_aa: SVFDYPQETQY
j_call: TRBJ2-5
v_call: TRBV29-1

cdr3_aa: ASKPGQGAYEQF
j_call: TRBJ2-1
v_call: TRBV13

cdr3_aa: ASSLPRPLNTEAF
j_call: TRBJ1-1
v_call: TRBV11-2

cdr3_aa: ASSEQGLQETQY
j_call: TRBJ2-5
v_call: TRBV18

cdr3_aa: ASSQGLVTDTQY
j_call: TRBJ2-3
v_call: TRBV4-3

cdr3_aa: ASSLIGGDYGYT
j_call: TRBJ1-2
v_call: TRBV5-3

cdr3_aa: ASSEIGTSGSYEQY
j_call: TRBJ2-7
v_call: TRBV6-1

cdr3_aa: ASSLEPGKGAF
j_call: TRBJ1-1
v_call: TRBV11-1

cdr3_aa: ASSIGGGPNQPQH
j_call: TRBJ1-5
v_call: TRBV6-1

cdr3_aa: ASSISRPGGGAYAKNIQY
j_call: TRBJ2-4
v_call: TRBV7-6

cdr3_aa: ASSLSLNGNTIY
j_call: TRBJ1-3
v_call: TRBV7-6

cdr3_aa: ASSLPGPGLEQY
j_call: TRBJ2-7
v_call: TRBV5-1

cdr3_aa: ASSFGQTGHEQY
j_call: TRBJ2-7
v_call: TRBV28

cdr3_aa: ASSPTPGNRYGYT
j_call: TRBJ1-2
v_call: TRBV28

cdr3_aa: ASRPHRQGRIYEQY
j_call: TRBJ2-7
v_call: TRBV28

cdr3_aa: ASSLGTGTVMNTEAF
j_call: TRBJ1-1
v_call: TRBV5-1

cdr3_aa: ASSQDGYEQY
j_call: TRBJ2-7
v_call: TRBV14

cdr3_aa: ASSRTGANQPQH
j_call: TRBJ1-5
v_call: TRBV6-5

cdr3_aa: ASSLRGVQY
j_call: TRBJ2-5
v_call: TRBV5-6

cdr3_aa: ASSLTGAPSNQPQH
j_call: TRBJ1-5
v_call: TRBV5-5

cdr3_aa: ASSQTTSGSVQF
j_call: TRBJ2-1
v_call: TRBV14

cdr3_aa: ASSLGADRGRITYNEQF
j_call: TRBJ2-1
v_call: TRBV7-8

cdr3_aa: ASSFGDPLNEQF
j_call: TRBJ2-1
v_call: TRBV5-1

cdr3_aa: ASSLGQGMETQY
j_call: TRBJ2-5
v_call: TRBV5-4

cdr3_aa: SVELAGTNEKLF
j_call: TRBJ1-4
v_call: TRBV29-1

cdr3_aa: ASSQLGIAKNIQY
j_call: TRBJ2-4
v_call: TRBV6-6

cdr3_aa: ASSPDGTPEKLF
j_call: TRBJ1-4
v_call: TRBV7-2

cdr3_aa: ASSYDGGSNQPQH
j_call: TRBJ1-5
v_call: TRBV6-5

cdr3_aa: ASSSTGGLNTIY
j_call: TRBJ1-3
v_call: TRBV6-1

cdr3_aa: ASSLVGLDTEAF
j_call: TRBJ1-1
v_call: TRBV5-1

cdr3_aa: ASSQNLGQGIYEQY
j_call: TRBJ2-7
v_call: TRBV28

cdr3_aa: ASSLGQGSNQPQH
j_call: TRBJ1-5
v_call: TRBV5-4

cdr3_aa: ASSTTTGKDGYT
j_call: TRBJ1-2
v_call: TRBV5-1

cdr3_aa: ASSYRGISYNEQF
j_call: TRBJ2-1
v_call: TRBV6-5

cdr3_aa: ASSLDSGGSPLH
j_call: TRBJ1-6
v_call: TRBV7-3

cdr3_aa: ASSQVWESSYEQY
j_call: TRBJ2-7
v_call: TRBV4-3

cdr3_aa: ASSSRSGTVNEKLF
j_call: TRBJ1-4
v_call: TRBV13

cdr3_aa: ASSLEAGISNQPQH
j_call: TRBJ1-5
v_call: TRBV7-6

cdr3_aa: ASSLRDRGISDTQY
j_call: TRBJ2-3
v_call: TRBV11-3

cdr3_aa: AISPTGERYEKLF
j_call: TRBJ1-4
v_call: TRBV10-3

cdr3_aa: SVGSDSTDTQY
j_call: TRBJ2-3
v_call: TRBV29-1

cdr3_aa: ASSLAGLAAGTDTQY
j_call: TRBJ2-3
v_call: TRBV7-3

cdr3_aa: AISARQGAGDTQY
j_call: TRBJ2-3
v_call: TRBV10-3

cdr3_aa: ASSNHGEDEQF
j_call: TRBJ2-1
v_call: TRBV27

cdr3_aa: ASSLNEFPGNTIY
j_call: TRBJ1-3
v_call: TRBV27

cdr3_aa: ASSSGLAGGRDEQF
j_call: TRBJ2-1
v_call: TRBV7-2

cdr3_aa: SVHGTANTEAF
j_call: TRBJ1-1
v_call: TRBV29-1